Listed here is a single T cell receptor (beta chain). Its antigen specificity is not known. Base qualities were left out, and no much larger clone turns up one base away. This sample stems from a study of a mutant IDH1 vaccine in newly diagnosed glioma listed by TCRdb under 2021. For the study in its entirety: Patients were given eight vaccinations, in weeks 1, 3, 5, 7, 11, 15, 19 and 23, which matched visits V03 through V10. Prior to enrollment, standard therapy consisting of radiotherapy alone, temozolomide alone, or radiochemotherapy with temozolomide had been administered to patients, with the combination being received by most patients. Vaccination was initiated 4-6 weeks after radiotherapy alone, or concurrently with temozolomide cycles in the chemotherapy-containing groups. Longitudinal TCRB deep sequencing was done for 25 to 30 treated patients, wherever samples were available for exploratory analyses. Six visits were used for peripheral blood collection: V03 (baseline), V05, V07, V10, V12 and V13. Of the roughly 34 treated patients, approximately 60% were male and approximately 38% were female, and a mean age of approximately 40 years was recorded.

The CDR3 holds 15 amino acids from the cysteine to the phenylalanine. CDR3 DNA only is kept here, 45 bases in frame from base 1. In the germline V gene, CDR1 corresponds to SGHRS and CDR2 to YFSETQ. Clipping removes 3 bases from V and 7 bases from J, with 13 as the unmatched junction base count. Summary of the overall study and its limitations: Immune responses induced by the vaccine were seen in more than 85% of patients across multiple MHC alleles. Availability determined which PBMC samples were chosen for TCRB deep sequencing. Pseudoprogression appeared unrelated to alterations in the top peripheral T cell clonotypes detected by TCRB sequencing. The authors noted that analyses of patient blood samples could not be reproduced because of sample limitations.

Libraries were made using the immunoSEQ multiplex PCR assay. Rearranged TCR beta chain sequences were amplified using the hsTCRB Kit according to the manufacturer's protocol. An Illumina MiSeq was used to sequence the TCRB libraries. The study's processing was this. The kit vendor's proprietary platform handled demultiplexing, trimming and gene mapping. Held by TCRdb, this immuneACCESS table contains in-frame sequences only and omits some clones. Under half of the omission traces to an unresolved V gene where checked; the cause of the rest is unknown. That table supplies the V and J calls and clone size; D and trimming were determined from the DNA. The table for this sample lists 40,000 to 60,000 clones; just under 80% of them were counted only once. 1.5% to 2% of the sample is in the top ten clones. What this sample's time point label stands for: week 5, during vaccination. Every vaccine dose consisted of 300 ug of a 20-mer mutant IDH1 peptide in Montanide, administered subcutaneously together with topical imiquimod. Donors had newly diagnosed WHO grade 3 or 4 IDH1-mutant astrocytomas with loss of nuclear ATRX. The samples were drawn from NOA16, a multicentre, single-arm, open-label phase I trial in Germany that tested a mutant IDH1 peptide vaccine in humans for the first time. The DNeasy Blood and Tissue Kit was used to extract genomic DNA from EDTA blood for TCRB sequencing.

The sequencing used PBMCs, collected from a glioma patient whose treatment included an IDH1 peptide vaccine. The TCR comes from a woman in her thirties or forties with glioma. Recombination connected TRBV5-1 to TRBJ2-7; 7 middle bases align to TRBD2. The bases are TGCGCCAGCAGCTGGGCCCAACGGGGGGTAAGGGAGCAGTACTTC. This codes for CASSWAQRGVREQYF. The CDR3, completed at both ends by the reference TRBV5-1 and TRBJ2-7 genes, gives the full variable domain KAGVTQTPRYLIKTRGQQVTLSCSPISGHRSVSWYQQTPGQGLQFLFEYFSETQRNKGNFPGRFSGRQFSNSRSEMNVSTLELGDSALYLCASSWAQRGVREQYFGPGTRLTVT.